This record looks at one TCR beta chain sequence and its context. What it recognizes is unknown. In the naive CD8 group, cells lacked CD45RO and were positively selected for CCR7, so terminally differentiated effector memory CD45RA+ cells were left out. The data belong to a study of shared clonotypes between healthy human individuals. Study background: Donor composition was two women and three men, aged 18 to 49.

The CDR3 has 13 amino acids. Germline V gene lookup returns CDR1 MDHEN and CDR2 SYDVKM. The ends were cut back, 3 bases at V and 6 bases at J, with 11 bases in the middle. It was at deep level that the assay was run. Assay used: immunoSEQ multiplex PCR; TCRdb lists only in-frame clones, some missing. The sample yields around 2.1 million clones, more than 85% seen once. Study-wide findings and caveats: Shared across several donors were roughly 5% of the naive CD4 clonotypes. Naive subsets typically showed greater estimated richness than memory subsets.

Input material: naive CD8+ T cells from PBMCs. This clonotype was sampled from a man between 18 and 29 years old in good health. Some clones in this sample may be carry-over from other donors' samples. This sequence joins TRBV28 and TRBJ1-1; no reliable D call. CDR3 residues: CASSFPGFSEAFF. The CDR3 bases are TGTGCCAGCAGTTTCCCAGGATTCTCTGAAGCTTTCTTT.